Listed below are T cell receptor beta chains from one sample, sequenced in a study of blood T cell repertoires in COVID-19. Method: immunoSEQ multiplex PCR; TCRdb's copy keeps in-frame clones and lacks some. The sample comprises under 350,000 clones, roughly 89% of which are singletons, and roughly 2.1% rests with the top ten. Sequenced sample: peripheral blood. The receptors originated from a man between 45 and 60 years old with acute or convalescent COVID-19. Both conserved end residues are trimmed from each CDR3. The D gene is left open where the match is weak.

v_call	d_call	cdr3_aa
TRBV20-1	TRBD2	SASLTSGGAREQF
TRBV3-1/TRBV3-2	TRBD1	ASSQRDRGREQY
TRBV15	NA	ATSRGVGGEQF
TRBV18	NA	ASSPGAVGNNVLT
TRBV9	TRBD2	ASSSGLAGDPNTGELF
TRBV4-1	NA	ASSQEGGSVTYNEQF
TRBV3-1/TRBV3-2	NA	ASSHPRTNYNEQF
TRBV11-2	TRBD2	ASSPASGTSGEQY
TRBV24-1	NA	ATSDRRGTSSGANVLT
TRBV7-2	NA	ASSFTGGLNEQY
TRBV19	TRBD2	ASSLLAGGSEQY
TRBV10-2	TRBD2	ASSAGTSGETQY
TRBV5-4	NA	ASSLPGVIPISSYEQY
TRBV7-9	TRBD2	ASSLGLAGGRDEQF
TRBV4-1	NA	ASNGGGGTDTQY
TRBV30	TRBD1	AWSADRGGYT
TRBV6-6	NA	ASWQGSSEQY
TRBV19	NA	ASSIRRGSTDTQY
TRBV6-6	TRBD1	ASSLLATGAQPQH
TRBV25-1	TRBD1	ASFGDRFDGYT
TRBV2	NA	ASSTRLYQETQY
TRBV7-9	NA	ASSLKGGLSDTQY
TRBV10-2	NA	ASSERRARGNEQY
TRBV6-5	TRBD1	ASSGTAEAF
TRBV10-3	TRBD1	AMGQGSSGANVLT
TRBV9	TRBD2	ASSVGSSGGLGDTQY
TRBV7-2	NA	ASRGGRSGGSPLH
TRBV12-3/TRBV12-4	NA	ASSSGMQPQH
TRBV2	TRBD1	ASFRDRGESSYGYT
TRBV20-1	NA	SGSGDHGYT
TRBV19	TRBD1	ASRPRGSGANVLT
TRBV7-3	TRBD1	ASSWDRDYEQY
TRBV7-2	NA	ASSWGPGFGYT
TRBV12-2	NA	ASRLVAEGAHGYT
TRBV19	TRBD1	ASSPLDRPNNSPLH
TRBV5-1	TRBD1	ASSGGQASTDTQY
TRBV28	TRBD2	ASSRGGDLYEQY
TRBV11-2	NA	ASSSRVGRQPETYNEQF